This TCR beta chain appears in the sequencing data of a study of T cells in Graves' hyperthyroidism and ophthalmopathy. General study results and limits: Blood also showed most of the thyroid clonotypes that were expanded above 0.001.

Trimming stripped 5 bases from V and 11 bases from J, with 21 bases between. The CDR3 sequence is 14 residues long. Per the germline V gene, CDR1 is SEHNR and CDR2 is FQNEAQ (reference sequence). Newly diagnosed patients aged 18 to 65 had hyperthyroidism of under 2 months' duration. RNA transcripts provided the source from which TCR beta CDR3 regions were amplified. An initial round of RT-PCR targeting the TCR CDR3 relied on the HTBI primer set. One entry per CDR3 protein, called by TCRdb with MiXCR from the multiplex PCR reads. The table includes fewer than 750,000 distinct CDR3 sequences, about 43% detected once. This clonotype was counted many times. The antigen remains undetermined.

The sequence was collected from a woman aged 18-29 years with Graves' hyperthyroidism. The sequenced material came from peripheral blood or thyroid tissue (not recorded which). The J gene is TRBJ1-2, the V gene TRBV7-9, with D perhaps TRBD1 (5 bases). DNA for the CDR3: TGTGCCAGCAGCCTTGGAGGGGCCCTACCGGCATACACCTTC. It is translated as CASSLGGALPAYTF.